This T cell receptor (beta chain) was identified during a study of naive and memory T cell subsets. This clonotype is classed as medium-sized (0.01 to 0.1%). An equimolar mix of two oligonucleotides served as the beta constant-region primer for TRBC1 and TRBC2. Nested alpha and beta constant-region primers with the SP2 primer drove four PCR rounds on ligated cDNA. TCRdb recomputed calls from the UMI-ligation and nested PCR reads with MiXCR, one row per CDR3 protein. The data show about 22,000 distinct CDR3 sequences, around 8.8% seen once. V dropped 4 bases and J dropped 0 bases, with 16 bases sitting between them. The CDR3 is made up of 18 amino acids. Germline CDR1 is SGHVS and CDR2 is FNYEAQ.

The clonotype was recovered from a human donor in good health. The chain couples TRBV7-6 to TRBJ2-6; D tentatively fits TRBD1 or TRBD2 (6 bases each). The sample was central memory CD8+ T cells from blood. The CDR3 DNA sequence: TGTGCCAGCAGCTGGGGGGCTAAGGGGACCTCTGGGGCCAACGTCCTGACTTTC. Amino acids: CASSWGAKGTSGANVLTF.